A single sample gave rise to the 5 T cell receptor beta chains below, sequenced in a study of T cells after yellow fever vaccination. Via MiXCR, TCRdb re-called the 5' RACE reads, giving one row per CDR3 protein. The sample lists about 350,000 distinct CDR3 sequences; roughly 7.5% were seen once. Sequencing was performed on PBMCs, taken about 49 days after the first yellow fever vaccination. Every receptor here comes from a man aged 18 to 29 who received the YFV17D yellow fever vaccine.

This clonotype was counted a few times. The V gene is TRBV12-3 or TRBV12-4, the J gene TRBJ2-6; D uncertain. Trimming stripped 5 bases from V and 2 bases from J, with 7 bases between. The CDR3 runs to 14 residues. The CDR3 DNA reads TGTGCCAGCAGTAGAAGGGCTGGGGCCAACGTCCTGACTTTC. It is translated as CASSRRAGANVLTF.

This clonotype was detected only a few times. The CDR3 protein is CASSPTLAEDNEQFF. Here the CDR3 DNA reads TGTGCCAGCAGTCCGACGCTAGCGGAAGACAATGAGCAGTTCTTC. The rearrangement joins TRBV27 to TRBJ2-1; 7 nucleotides line up with TRBD2. The length of the CDR3 is 15 residues. V lost 5 bases to trimming and J lost 5 bases; unmatched junction nucleotides: 9. CDR1 is MNHEY and CDR2 is SMNVEV in the germline V gene (reference sequence).

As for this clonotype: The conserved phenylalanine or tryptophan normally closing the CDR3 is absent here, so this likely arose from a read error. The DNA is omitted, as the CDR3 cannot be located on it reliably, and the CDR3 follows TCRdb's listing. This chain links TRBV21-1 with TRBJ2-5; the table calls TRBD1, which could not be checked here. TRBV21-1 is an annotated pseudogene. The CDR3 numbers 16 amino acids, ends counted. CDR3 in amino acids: CASSKGRPREEETQYL.

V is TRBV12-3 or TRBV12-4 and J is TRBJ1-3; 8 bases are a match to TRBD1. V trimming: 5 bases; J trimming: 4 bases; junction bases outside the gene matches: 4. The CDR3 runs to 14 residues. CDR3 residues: CASSLPGGGNTIYF. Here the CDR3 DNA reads TGTGCCAGCAGTCTCCCAGGGGGCGGAAACACCATATATTTT.

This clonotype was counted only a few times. The CDR3 sequence is CASSQDRRGGPDTQYF. CDR3 DNA sequence: TGTGCCAGCAGCCAAGATCGGCGGGGGGGCCCAGATACGCAGTATTTT. The chain employs TRBV4-2 and TRBJ2-3, with 9 bases fitting TRBD2. The CDR3 runs to 16 residues. Looked up from germline, CDR1 is LGHNA and CDR2 is YNFKEQ. Unmatched junction bases numbered 5, after V lost 0 bases and J lost 4 bases.